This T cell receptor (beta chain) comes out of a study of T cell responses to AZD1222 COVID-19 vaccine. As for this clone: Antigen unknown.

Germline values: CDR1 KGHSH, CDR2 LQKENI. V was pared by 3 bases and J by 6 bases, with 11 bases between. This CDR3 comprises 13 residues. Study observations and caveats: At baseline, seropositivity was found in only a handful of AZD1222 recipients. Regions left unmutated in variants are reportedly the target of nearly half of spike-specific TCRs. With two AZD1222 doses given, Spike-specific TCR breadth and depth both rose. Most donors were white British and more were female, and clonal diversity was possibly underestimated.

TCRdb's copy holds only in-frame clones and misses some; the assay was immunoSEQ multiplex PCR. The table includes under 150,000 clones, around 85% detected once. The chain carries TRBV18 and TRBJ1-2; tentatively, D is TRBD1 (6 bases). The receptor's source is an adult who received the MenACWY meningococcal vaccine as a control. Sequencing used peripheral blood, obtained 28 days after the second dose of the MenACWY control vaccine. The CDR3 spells CASSPDRLNGYTF. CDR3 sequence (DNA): TGTGCCAGCTCACCTGACAGGCTGAATGGCTACACCTTC.